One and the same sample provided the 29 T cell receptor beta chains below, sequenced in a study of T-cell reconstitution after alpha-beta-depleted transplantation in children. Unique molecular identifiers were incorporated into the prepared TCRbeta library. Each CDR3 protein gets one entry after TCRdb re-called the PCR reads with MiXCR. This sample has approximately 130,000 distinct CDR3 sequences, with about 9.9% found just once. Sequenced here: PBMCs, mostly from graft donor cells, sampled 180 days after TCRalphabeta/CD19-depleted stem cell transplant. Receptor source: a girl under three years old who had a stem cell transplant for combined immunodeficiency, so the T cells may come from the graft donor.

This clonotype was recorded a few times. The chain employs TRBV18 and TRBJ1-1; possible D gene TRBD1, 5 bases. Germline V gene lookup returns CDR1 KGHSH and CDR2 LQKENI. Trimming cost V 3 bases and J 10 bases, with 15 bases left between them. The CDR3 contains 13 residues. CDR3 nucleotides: TGTGCCAGCTCACCGGGGGGAGATGGGGCAGCTTTCTTT. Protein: CASSPGGDGAAFF.

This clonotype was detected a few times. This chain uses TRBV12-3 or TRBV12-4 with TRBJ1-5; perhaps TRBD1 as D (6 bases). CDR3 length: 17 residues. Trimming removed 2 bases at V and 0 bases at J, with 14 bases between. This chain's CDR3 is CASSLWGGGYSNQPQHF. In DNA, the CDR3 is TGTGCCAGCAGTTTATGGGGGGGCGGATATAGCAATCAGCCCCAGCATTTT.

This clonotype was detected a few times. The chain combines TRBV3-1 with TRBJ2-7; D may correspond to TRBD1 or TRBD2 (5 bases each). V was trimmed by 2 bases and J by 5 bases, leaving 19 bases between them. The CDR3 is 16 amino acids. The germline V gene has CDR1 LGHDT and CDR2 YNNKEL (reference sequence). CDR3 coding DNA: TGTGCCAGCAGCCAATCTCTACTGGCAGGGAGACACGAGCAGTACTTC. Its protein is CASSQSLLAGRHEQYF.

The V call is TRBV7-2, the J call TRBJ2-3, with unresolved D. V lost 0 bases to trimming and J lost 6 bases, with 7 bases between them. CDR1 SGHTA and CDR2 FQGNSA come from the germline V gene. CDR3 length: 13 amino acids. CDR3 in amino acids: CASSLAPPDTQYF. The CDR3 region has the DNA TGTGCCAGCAGCTTAGCCCCTCCGGATACGCAGTATTTT.

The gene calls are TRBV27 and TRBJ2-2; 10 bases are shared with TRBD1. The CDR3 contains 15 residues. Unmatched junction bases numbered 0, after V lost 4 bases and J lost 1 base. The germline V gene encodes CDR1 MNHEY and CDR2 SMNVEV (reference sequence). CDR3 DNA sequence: TGTGCCAGCAGTTGGACAGGGGGGAACACCGGGGAGCTGTTTTTT. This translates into CASSWTGGNTGELFF.

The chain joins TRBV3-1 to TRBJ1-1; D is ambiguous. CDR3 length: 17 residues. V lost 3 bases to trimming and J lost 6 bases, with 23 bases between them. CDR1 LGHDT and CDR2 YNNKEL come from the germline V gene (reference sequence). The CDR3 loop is CASSHLRRGPAGAEAFF. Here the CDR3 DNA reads TGTGCCAGCAGCCACTTAAGACGCGGCCCCGCAGGCGCTGAAGCTTTCTTT.

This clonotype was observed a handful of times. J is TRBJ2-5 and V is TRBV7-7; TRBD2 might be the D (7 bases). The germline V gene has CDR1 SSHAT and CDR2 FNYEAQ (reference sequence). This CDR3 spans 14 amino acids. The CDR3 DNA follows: TGTGCTAGCTCCAGGGTAGGGGGGGAAGAGACCCAGTACTTC. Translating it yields CASSRVGGEETQYF.

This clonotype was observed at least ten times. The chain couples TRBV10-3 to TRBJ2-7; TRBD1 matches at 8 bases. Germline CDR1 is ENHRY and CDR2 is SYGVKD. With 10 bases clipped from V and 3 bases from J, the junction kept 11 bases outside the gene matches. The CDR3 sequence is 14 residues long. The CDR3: CATGQDREDYEQYF. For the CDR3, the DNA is TGTGCCACCGGTCAGGACAGGGAGGACTACGAGCAGTACTTC.

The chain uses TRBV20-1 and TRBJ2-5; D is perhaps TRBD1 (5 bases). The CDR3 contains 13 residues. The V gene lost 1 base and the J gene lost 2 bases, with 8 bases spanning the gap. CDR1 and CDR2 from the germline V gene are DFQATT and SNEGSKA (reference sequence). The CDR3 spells CSARGQKQETQYF. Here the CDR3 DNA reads TGCAGTGCTAGAGGACAGAAACAAGAGACCCAGTACTTC.

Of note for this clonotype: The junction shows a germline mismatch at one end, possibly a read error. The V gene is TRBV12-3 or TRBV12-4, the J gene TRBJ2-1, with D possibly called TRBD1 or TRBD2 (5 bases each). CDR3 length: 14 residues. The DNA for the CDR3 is TGTGCCAGCAGTCCGGGACGGATGGTTTCGATGGGTTATTTC. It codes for CASSPGRMVSMGYF.

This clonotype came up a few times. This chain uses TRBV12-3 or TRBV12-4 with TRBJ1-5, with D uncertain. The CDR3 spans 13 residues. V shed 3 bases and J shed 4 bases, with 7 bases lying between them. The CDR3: CASSFGTNQPQHF. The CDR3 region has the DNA TGTGCCAGCAGTTTCGGTACAAATCAGCCCCAGCATTTT.

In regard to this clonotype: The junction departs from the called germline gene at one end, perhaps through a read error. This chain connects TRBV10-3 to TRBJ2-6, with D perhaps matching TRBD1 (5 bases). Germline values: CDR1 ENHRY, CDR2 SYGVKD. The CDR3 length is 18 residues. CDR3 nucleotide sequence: TGTGCCATCAGTGAGTCTCGAGAAAGCCTCTCTGGGGCCAACGGCCTGACTTTC. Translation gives CAISESRESLSGANGLTF.

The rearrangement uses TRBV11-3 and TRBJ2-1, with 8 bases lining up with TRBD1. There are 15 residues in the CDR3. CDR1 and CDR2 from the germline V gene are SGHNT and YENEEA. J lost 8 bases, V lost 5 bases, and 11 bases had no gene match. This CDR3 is CASSLQTGANYEQFF. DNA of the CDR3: TGTGCCAGCAGCCTTCAGACAGGGGCGAACTATGAGCAGTTCTTC.

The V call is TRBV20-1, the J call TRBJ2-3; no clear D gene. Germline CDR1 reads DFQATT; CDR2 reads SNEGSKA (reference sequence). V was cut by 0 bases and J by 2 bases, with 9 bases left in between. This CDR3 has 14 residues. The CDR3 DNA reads TGCAGTGCTAGAGATCCGGTGCTCACAGATACGCAGTATTTT. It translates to CSARDPVLTDTQYF.

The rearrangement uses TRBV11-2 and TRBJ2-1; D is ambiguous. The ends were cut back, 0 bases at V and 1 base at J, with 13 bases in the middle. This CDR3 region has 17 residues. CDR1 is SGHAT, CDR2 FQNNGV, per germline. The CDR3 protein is CASSLDHSAWSYNEQFF. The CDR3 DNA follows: TGTGCCAGCAGCTTAGACCACAGTGCCTGGTCCTACAATGAGCAGTTCTTC.

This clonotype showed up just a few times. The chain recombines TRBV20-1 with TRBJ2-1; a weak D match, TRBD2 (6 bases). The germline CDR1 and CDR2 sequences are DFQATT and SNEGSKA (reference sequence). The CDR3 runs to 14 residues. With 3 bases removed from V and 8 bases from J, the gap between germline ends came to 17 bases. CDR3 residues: CSASYGGVEYEQFF. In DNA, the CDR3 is TGCAGTGCTAGTTACGGAGGGGTCGAGTATGAGCAGTTCTTC.

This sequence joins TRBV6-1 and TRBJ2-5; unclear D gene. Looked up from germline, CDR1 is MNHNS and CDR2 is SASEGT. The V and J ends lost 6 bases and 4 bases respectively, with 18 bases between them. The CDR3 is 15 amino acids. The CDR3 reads CASRLPRLLRETQYF. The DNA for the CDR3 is TGTGCCAGCAGGCTCCCGAGGCTCCTGAGAGAGACCCAGTACTTC.

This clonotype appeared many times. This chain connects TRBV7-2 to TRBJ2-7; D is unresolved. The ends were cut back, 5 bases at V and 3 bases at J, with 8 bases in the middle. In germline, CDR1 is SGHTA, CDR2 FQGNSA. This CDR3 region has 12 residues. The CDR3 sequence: CASSPLLYEQYF. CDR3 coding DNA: TGTGCCAGCAGCCCTCTTCTCTACGAGCAGTACTTC. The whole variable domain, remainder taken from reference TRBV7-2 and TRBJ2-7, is GAGVSQSPSNKVTEKGKDVELRCDPISGHTALYWYRQSLGQGLEFLIYFQGNSAPDKSGLPSDRFSAERTGGSVSTLTIQRTQQEDSAVYLCASSPLLYEQYFGPGTRLTVT.

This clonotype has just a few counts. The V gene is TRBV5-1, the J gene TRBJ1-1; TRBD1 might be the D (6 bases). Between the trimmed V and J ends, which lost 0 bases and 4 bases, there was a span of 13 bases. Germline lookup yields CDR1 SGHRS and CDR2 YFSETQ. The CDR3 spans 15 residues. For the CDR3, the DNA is TGCGCCAGCAGCTTGGAGTCAGGGGTGGTCACTGAAGCTTTCTTT. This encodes CASSLESGVVTEAFF.

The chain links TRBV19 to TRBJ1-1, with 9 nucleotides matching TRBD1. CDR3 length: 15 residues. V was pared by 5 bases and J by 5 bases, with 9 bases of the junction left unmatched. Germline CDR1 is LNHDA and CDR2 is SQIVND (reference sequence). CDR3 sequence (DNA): TGTGCCAGTAGTCCCGGGGACAGGGCTGGAACTGAAGCTTTCTTT. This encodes CASSPGDRAGTEAFF. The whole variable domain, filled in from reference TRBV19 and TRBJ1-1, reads DGGITQSPKYLFRKEGQNVTLSCEQNLNHDAMYWYRQDPGQGLRLIYYSQIVNDFQKGDIAEGYSVSREKKESFPLTVTSAQKNPTAFYLCASSPGDRAGTEAFFGQGTRLTVV.

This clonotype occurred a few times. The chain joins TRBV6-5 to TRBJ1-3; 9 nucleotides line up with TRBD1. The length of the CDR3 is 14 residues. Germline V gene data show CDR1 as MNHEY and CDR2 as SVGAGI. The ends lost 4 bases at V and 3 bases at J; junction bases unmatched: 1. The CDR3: CASSSGQGGNTIYF. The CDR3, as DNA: TGTGCCAGCAGTTCGGGACAGGGTGGAAACACCATATATTTT.

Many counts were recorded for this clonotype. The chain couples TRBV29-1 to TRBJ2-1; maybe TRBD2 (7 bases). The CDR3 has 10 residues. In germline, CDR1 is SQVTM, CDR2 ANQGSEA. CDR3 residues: CGGGWDEQFF. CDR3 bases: TGCGGCGGGGGCTGGGACGAGCAGTTCTTC.

DNA of the CDR3: TGCAGTGCTGGACTAGCGGGAGGTCGGGATGAGCAGTTCTTC. It specifies CSAGLAGGRDEQFF. This sequence joins TRBV20-1 and TRBJ2-1; TRBD2 agrees at 14 bases. J gave up 8 bases and V 5 bases, and 5 bases lay outside the gene matches. Germline-derived CDR1 and CDR2 are DFQATT and SNEGSKA (reference sequence). The CDR3 loop spans 14 amino acids.

CDR3 sequence reads: CASSIRQGYEQYF. The CDR3 coding sequence is TGTGCCAGCAGCATACGACAGGGTTACGAGCAGTACTTC. The gene calls are TRBV7-2 and TRBJ2-7; 7 bases map to TRBD1. J gave up 4 bases and V 5 bases, and 5 bases lay outside the gene matches. Germline V lookup: CDR1 SGHTA, CDR2 FQGNSA. This CDR3 has 13 amino acids.

In nucleotides, the CDR3 is TGTGCCAGCAGCCCAGGGGGACAGGGGAATGCCCTCTATGGCTACACCTTC. This gives the protein CASSPGGQGNALYGYTF. J is TRBJ1-2 and V is TRBV9; TRBD1 matches 10 bases. Trimming cost V 4 bases and J 4 bases; bases outside gene matches: 13. Per germline, CDR1 SGDLS and CDR2 YYNGEE. This CDR3 spans 17 amino acids. The entire variable domain, with the rest obtained from reference TRBV9 and TRBJ1-2, is as follows: DSGVTQTPKHLITATGQRVTLRCSPRSGDLSVYWYQQSLDQGLQFLIQYYNGEERAKGNILERFSAQQFPDLHSELNLSSLELGDSALYFCASSPGGQGNALYGYTFGSGTRLTVV.

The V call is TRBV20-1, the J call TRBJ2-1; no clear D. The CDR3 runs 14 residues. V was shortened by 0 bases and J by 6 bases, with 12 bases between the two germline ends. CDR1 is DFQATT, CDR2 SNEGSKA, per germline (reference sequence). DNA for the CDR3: TGCAGTGCTAGAGATGGACGACCCGGCAATGAGCAGTTCTTC. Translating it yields CSARDGRPGNEQFF.

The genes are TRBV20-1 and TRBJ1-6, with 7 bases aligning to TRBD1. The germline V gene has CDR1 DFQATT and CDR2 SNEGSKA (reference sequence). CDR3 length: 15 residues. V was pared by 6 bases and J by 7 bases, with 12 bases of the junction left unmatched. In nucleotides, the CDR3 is TGCAGTGCCGAAGGCAACCGAGGGGGCAATTCACCCCTCCACTTT. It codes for CSAEGNRGGNSPLHF.

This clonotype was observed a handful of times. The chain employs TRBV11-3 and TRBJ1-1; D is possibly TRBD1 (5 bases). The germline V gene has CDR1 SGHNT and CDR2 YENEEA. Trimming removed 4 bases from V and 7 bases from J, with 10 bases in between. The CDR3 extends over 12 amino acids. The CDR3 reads CASSSTGGEAFF. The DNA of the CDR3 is TGTGCCAGCAGCTCTACGGGGGGTGAAGCTTTCTTT.

The DNA for the CDR3 is TGTGCCAGCAGTTACTCAGGGGGGGCGACCGGGGAGCTGTTTTTT. Protein: CASSYSGGATGELFF. This chain connects TRBV6-5 to TRBJ2-2, with TRBD2 as a possible D gene (7 bases). Germline CDR1 and CDR2: MNHEY and SVGAGI. The CDR3 covers 15 residues. Trimming cost V 0 bases and J 5 bases, with 10 bases left between them.